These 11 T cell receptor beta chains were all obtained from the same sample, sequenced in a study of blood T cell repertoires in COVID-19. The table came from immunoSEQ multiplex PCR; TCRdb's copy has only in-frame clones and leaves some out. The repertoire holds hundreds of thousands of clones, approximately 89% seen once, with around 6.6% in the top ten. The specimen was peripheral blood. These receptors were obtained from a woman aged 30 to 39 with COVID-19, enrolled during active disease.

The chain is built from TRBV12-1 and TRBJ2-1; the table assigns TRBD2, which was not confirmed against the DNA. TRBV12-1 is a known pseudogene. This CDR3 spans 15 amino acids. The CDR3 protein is CASSPRLAGNQRQFF. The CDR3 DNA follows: TGTGCCAGCAGCCCACGGCTAGCGGGAAATCAAAGGCAGTTCTTC.

The CDR3 sequence is CASSQVWTGSEAFF. CDR3 coding DNA: TGCGCCAGCAGCCAAGTTTGGACAGGGTCTGAAGCTTTCTTT. The chain recombines TRBV4-1 with TRBJ1-1; the match to TRBD1 covers 8 bases. The CDR3 extends over 14 amino acids. V lost 1 base, J lost 6 bases, and 4 bases stayed unmatched. Per germline, CDR1 MGHRA and CDR2 YSYEKL.

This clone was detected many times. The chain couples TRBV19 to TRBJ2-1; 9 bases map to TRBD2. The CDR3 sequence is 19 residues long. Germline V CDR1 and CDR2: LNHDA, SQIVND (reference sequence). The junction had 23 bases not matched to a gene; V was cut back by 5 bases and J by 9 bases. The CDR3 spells CASSPNPLLAGAAAFEQFF. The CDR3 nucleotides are TGTGCCAGTAGTCCAAATCCCCTTTTAGCGGGGGCGGCGGCGTTTGAGCAGTTCTTC.

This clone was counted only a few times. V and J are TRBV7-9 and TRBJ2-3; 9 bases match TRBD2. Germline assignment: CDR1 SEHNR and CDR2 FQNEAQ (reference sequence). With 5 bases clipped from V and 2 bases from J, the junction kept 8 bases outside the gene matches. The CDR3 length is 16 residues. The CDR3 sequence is CASSDRRLAVTDTQYF. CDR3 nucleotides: TGTGCCAGCAGCGACCGAAGACTAGCGGTCACAGATACGCAGTATTTT.

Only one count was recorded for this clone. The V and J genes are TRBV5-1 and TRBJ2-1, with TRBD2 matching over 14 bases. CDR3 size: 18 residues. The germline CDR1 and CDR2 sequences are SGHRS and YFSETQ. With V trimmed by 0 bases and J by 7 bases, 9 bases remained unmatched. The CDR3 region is CASSLERLAGGGRNEQFF. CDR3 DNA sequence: TGCGCCAGCAGCTTGGAGAGACTAGCGGGAGGGGGTCGGAATGAGCAGTTCTTC.

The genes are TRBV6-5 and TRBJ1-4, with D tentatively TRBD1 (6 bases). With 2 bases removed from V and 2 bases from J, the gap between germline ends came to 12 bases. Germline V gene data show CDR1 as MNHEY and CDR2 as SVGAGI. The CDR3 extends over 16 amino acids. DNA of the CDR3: TGTGCCAGCAGTTACAAACAGGGACCCACTAATGAAAAACTGTTTTTT. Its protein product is CASSYKQGPTNEKLFF.

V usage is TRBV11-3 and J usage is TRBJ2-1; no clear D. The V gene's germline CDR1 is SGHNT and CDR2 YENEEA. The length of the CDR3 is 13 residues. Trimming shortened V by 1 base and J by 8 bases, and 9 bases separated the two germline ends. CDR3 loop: CASSLVQPDEQFF. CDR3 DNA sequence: TGTGCCAGCAGCTTAGTACAGCCCGATGAGCAGTTCTTC.

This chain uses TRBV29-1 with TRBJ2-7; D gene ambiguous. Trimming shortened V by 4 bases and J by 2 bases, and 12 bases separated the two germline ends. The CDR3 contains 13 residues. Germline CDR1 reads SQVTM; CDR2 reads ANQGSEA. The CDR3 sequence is CSVGGGRTYEQYF. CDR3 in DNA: TGCAGCGTTGGCGGCGGCCGGACCTACGAGCAGTACTTC.

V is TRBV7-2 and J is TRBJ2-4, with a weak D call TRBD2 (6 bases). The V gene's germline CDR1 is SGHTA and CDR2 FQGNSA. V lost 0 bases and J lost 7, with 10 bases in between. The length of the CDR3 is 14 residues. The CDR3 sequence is CASSLAEGMNIQYF. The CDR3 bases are TGTGCCAGCAGCTTAGCGGAGGGAATGAACATTCAGTACTTC.

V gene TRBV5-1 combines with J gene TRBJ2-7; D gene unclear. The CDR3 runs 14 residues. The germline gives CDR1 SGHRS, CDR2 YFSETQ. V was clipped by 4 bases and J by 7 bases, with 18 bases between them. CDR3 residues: CASSLLSNAREQYF. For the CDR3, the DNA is TGCGCCAGCAGCCTCCTCTCAAACGCGAGGGAGCAGTACTTC.

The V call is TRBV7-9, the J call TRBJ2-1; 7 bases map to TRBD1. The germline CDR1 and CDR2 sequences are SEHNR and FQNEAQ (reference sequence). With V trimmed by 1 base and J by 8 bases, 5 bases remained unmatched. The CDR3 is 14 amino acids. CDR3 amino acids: CASSLDGTGDEQFF. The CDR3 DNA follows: TGTGCCAGCAGCTTAGACGGAACAGGGGATGAGCAGTTCTTC.